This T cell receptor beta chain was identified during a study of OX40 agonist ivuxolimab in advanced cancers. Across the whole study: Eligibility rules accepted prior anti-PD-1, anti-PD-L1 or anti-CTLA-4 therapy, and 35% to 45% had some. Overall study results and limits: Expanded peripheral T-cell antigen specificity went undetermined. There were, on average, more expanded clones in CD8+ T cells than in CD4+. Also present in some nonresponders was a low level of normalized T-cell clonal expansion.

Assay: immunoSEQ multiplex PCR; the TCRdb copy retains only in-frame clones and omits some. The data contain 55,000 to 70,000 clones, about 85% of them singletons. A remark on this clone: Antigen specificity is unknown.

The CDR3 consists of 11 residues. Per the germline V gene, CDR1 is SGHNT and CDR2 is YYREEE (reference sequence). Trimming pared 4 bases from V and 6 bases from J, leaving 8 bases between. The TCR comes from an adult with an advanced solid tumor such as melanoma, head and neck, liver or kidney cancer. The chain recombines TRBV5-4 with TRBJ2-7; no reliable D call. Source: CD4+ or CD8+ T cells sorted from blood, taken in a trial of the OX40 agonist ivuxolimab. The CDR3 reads CASSRPGEQYF. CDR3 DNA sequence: TGTGCCAGCAGCCGACCCGGCGAGCAGTACTTC.